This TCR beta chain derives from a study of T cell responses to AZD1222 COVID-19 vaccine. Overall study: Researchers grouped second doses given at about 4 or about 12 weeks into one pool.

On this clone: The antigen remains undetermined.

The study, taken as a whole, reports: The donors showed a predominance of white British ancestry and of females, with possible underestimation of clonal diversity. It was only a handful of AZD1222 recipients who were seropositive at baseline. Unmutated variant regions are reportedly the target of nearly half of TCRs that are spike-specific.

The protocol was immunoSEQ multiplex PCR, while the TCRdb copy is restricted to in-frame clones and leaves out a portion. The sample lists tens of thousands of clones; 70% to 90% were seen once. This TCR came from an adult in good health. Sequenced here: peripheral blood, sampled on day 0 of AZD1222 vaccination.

This CDR3 reads CASSIPSIQGAAFF. The CDR3 coding sequence is TGTGCCAGTAGTATCCCATCCATCCAGGGGGCGGCTTTCTTT. V and J are TRBV19 and TRBJ1-1, with 8 bases lining up with TRBD1. Unmatched junction bases numbered 11, after V lost 3 bases and J lost 11 bases. CDR1 LNHDA and CDR2 SQIVND come from the germline V gene (reference sequence). This CDR3 is built from 14 residues.